This TCR beta chain was observed in a study of blood T cell repertoires in COVID-19. Overall study context: The cDNA or gDNA used as material had been derived from T cells, B-cell-depleted T cells, or PBMCs.

As originally analysed: Amplification of reference gene primers was used by the study to estimate nucleated cell counts. Sequencing used immunoSEQ multiplex PCR; TCRdb keeps in-frame clones, though not all of them. V and J calls and clone size come straight from that table; D and trimming were deduced from the DNA. Of 150,000 to 200,000 clones listed, 70% to 90% were seen once; the top ten hold 7% to 8%. The CDR3 is 15 amino acids. V was pared by 7 bases and J by 0 bases, with 5 bases of the junction left unmatched. Per germline, CDR1 SGDLS and CDR2 YYNGEE. This clone appeared a single time. The gene calls are TRBV9 and TRBJ2-2, with 8 bases identical to TRBD2. Sequencing was carried out using peripheral blood. This clonotype was obtained from a woman older than 75 in a cohort sampled during active or convalescent COVID-19. The CDR3 DNA is TGTGCCAGCGGCCGGGGGGGATCGAACACCGGGGAGCTGTTTTTT. This encodes CASGRGGSNTGELFF.